The present T cell receptor (beta chain) was sequenced within a study of cytomegalovirus exposure and HLA in healthy donors. The count of this clone is one. The PCR employed 60 Vbeta primers together with 13 Jbeta primers. The data were produced by immunoSEQ multiplex PCR, yet TCRdb's version contains in-frame clones alone and is incomplete. The table lists 65,000 to 70,000 clones, around 77% of them singletons. This CDR3 comprises 16 residues. CDR1 is KGHSH, CDR2 LQKENI, per germline. The V gene end was trimmed by 1 base and the J gene end by 5 bases; junction bases not matched to a gene: 8. Sequenced sample: PBMCs. The V gene is TRBV18, the J gene TRBJ1-1; 9 bases are shared with TRBD1. The sequence was obtained from a man aged 45-65 years in good health and CMV-seronegative. The CDR3 sequence: CASSPRTTGGWTEAFF. In nucleotides, the CDR3 is TGTGCCAGCTCACCACGCACGACAGGGGGATGGACTGAAGCTTTCTTT. The full variable domain, completed using reference TRBV18 and TRBJ1-1, is NAGVMQNPRHLVRRRGQEARLRCSPMKGHSHVYWYRQLPEEGLKFMVYLQKENIIDESGMPKERFSAEFPKEGPSILRIQQVVRGDSAAYFCASSPRTTGGWTEAFFGQGTRLTVV.